Below, 2 T cell receptor beta chains from the same sample are listed, as sequenced in a study of T cell responses to AZD1222 COVID-19 vaccine. Assay: immunoSEQ multiplex PCR; the TCRdb copy retains only in-frame clones and omits some. The sample holds about 190,000 clones, around 92% seen once. The specimen comprised peripheral blood, sampled on day 0 of AZD1222 vaccination. The receptor set was obtained from an adult in good health.

This chain connects TRBV2 to TRBJ1-6; D is unresolved. The germline V gene encodes CDR1 SNHLY and CDR2 FYNNEI. Trimming shortened V by 6 bases and J by 8 bases, and 5 bases separated the two germline ends. This CDR3 is built from 11 residues. CDR3 loop: CASRLDSPLHF. DNA for the CDR3: TGTGCCAGCAGATTGGATTCACCCCTCCACTTT.

V and J are TRBV9 and TRBJ1-1, with a possible D match to TRBD1 (5 bases). This CDR3 contains 17 residues. V was pared by 0 bases and J by 0 bases, with 15 bases between. The germline V gene has CDR1 SGDLS and CDR2 YYNGEE. DNA of the CDR3: TGTGCCAGCAGCGTAGAAGGGACCCTAGGGTTGAACACTGAAGCTTTCTTT. Its protein product is CASSVEGTLGLNTEAFF.